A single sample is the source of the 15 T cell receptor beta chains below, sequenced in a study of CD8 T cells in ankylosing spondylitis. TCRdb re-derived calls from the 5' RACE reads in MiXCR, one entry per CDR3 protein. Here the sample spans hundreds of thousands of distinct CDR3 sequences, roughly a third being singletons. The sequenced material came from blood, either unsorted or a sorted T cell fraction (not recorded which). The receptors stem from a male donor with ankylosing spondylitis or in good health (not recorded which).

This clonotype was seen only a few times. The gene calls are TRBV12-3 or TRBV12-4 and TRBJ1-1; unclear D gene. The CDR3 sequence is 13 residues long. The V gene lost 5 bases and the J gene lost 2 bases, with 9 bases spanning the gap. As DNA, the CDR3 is TGTGCCAGCAGTGTGGGCCTTAACACTGAAGCTTTCTTT. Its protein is CASSVGLNTEAFF.

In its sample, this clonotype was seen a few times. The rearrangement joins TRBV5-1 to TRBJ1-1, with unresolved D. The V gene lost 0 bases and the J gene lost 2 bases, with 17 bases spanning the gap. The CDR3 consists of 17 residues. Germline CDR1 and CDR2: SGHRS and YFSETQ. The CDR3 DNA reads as TGCGCCAGCAGCTTGGCCCCTTGCCAGGAACTTAACACTGAAGCTTTCTTT. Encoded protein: CASSLAPCQELNTEAFF.

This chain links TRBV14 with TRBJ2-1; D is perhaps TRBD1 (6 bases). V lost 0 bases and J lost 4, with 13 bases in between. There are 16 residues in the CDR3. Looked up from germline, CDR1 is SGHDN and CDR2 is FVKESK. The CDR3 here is CASSQDKPGAYNEQFF. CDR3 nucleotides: TGTGCCAGCAGCCAAGATAAGCCAGGGGCGTACAATGAGCAGTTCTTC.

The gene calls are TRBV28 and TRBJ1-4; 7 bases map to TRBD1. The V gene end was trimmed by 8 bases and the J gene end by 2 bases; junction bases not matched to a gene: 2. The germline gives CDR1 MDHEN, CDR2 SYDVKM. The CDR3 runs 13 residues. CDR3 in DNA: TGTGCCAGCCTGACAGGGACTAATGAAAAACTGTTTTTT. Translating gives CASLTGTNEKLFF.

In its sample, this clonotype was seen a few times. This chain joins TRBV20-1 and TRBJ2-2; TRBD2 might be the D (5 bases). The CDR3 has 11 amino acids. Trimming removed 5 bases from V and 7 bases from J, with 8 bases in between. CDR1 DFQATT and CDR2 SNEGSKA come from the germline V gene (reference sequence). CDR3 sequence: CSAYGSGELFF. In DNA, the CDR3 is TGCAGTGCTTATGGGAGCGGGGAGCTGTTTTTT.

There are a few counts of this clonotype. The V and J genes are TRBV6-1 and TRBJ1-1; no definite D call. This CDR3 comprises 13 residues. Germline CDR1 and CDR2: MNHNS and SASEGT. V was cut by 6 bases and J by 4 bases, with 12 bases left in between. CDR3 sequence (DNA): TGTGCCAGCAGCCGACGCGAGGTCACTGAAGCTTTCTTT. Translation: CASSRREVTEAFF.

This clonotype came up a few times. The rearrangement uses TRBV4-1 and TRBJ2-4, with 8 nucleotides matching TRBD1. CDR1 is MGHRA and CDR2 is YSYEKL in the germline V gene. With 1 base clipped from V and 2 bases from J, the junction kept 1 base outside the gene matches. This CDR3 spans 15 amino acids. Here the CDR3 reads CASSQGTGTKNIQYF. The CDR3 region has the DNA TGCGCCAGCAGCCAAGGGACAGGGACCAAAAACATTCAGTACTTC.

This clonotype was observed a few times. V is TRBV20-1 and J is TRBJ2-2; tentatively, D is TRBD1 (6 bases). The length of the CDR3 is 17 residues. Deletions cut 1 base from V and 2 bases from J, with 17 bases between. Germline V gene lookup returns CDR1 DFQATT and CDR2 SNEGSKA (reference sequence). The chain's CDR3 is CSARVLQGPSNTGELFF. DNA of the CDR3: TGCAGTGCTAGAGTATTACAGGGTCCCTCTAACACCGGGGAGCTGTTTTTT.

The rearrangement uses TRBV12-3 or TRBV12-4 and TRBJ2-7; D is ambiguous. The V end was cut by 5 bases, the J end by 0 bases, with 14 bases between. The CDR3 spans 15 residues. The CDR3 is CASSPGPPSSYEQYF. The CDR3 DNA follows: TGTGCCAGCAGTCCGGGTCCTCCAAGCTCCTACGAGCAGTACTTC.

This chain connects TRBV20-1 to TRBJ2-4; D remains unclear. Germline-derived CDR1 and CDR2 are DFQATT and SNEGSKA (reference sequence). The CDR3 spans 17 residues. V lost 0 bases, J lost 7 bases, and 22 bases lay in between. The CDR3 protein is CSARDRKFLSPQNIQYF. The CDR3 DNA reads TGCAGTGCTAGAGATCGGAAATTTCTATCCCCCCAGAACATTCAGTACTTC.

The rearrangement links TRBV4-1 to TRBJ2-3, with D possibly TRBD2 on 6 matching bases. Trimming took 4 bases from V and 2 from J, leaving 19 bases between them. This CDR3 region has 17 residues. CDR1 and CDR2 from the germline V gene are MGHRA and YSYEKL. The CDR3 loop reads CASSRTLAVTHTDTQYF. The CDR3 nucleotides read TGCGCCAGCAGCCGAACCTTAGCGGTGACGCACACAGATACGCAGTATTTT.

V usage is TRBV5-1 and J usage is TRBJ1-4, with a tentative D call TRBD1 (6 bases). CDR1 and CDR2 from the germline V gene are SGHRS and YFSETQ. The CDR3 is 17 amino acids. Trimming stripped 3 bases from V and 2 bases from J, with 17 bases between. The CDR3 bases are TGCGCCAGCAGCTCGCACCCGACAGGTGCCACTAATGAAAAACTGTTTTTT. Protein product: CASSSHPTGATNEKLFF.

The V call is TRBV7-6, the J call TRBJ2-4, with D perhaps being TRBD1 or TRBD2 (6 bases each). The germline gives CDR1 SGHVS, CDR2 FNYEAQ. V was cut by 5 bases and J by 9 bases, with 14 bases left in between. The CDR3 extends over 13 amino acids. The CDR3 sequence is CASSTLGGGIQYF. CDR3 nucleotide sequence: TGTGCCAGCAGCACACTAGGGGGAGGCATTCAGTACTTC.

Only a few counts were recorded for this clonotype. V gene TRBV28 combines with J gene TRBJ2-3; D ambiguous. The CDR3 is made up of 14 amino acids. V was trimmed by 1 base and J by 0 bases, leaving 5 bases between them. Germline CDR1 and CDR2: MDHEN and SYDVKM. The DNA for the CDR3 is TGTGCCAGCAGTTTATTCGTTAGCACAGATACGCAGTATTTT. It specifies CASSLFVSTDTQYF.

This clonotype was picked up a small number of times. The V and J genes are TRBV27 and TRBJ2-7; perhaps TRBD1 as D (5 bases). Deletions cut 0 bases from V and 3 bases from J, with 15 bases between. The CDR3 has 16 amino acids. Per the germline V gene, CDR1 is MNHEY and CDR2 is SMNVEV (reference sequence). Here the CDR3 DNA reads TGTGCCAGCAGTTTATCAGGGGCCAGCTGGAACTACGAGCAGTACTTC. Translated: CASSLSGASWNYEQYF.